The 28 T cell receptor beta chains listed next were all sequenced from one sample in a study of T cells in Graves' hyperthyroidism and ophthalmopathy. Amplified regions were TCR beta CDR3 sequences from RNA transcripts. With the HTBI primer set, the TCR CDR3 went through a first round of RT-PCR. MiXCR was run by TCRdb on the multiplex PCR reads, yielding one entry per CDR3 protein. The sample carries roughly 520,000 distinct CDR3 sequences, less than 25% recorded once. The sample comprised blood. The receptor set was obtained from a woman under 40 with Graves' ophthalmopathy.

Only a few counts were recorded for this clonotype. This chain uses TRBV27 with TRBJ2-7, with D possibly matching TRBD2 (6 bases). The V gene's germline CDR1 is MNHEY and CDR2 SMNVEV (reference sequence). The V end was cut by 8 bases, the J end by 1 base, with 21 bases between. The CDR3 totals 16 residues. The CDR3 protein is CASHTRGGAESYEQYF. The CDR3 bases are TGTGCCAGCCACACACGGGGCGGGGCCGAATCCTACGAGCAGTACTTC.

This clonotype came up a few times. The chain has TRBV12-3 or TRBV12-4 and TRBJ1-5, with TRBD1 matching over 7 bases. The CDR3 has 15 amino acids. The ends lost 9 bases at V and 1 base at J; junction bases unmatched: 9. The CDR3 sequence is CASGGDRDSNQPQHF. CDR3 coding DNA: TGTGCCAGTGGGGGAGACAGGGACAGCAATCAGCCCCAGCATTTT.

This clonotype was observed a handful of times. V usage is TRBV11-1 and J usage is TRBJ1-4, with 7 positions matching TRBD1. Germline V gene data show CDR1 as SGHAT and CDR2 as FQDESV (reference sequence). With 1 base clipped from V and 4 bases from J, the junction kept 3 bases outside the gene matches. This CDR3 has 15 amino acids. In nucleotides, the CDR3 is TGTGCCAGCAGCTTAGAGGCAGGGGGTAATGAAAAACTGTTTTTT. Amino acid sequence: CASSLEAGGNEKLFF.

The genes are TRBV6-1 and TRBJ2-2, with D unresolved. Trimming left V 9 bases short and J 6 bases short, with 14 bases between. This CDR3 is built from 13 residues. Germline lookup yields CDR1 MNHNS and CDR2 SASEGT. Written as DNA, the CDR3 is TGTGCCAGTCGCCTTTTAGGAGCCGGGGAGCTGTTTTTT. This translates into CASRLLGAGELFF.

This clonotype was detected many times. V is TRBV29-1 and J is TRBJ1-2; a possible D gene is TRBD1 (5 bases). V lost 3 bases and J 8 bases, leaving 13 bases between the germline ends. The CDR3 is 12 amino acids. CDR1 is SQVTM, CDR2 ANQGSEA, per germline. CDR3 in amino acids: CSVEQGAGGYTF. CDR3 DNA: TGCAGCGTTGAGCAAGGGGCGGGGGGCTACACCTTC.

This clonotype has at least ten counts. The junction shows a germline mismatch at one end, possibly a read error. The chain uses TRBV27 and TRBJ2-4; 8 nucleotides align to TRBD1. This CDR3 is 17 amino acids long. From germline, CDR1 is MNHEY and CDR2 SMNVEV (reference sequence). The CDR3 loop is CASSLLTTGVAKNIKYF. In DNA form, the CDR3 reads TGTGCCAGCAGTTTACTTACGACAGGGGTAGCCAAAAACATTAAGTACTTC.

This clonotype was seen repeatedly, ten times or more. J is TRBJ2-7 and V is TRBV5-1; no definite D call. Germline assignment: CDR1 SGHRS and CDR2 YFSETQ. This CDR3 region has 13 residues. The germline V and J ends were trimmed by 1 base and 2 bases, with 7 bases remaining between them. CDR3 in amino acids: CASSLPNTYEQYF. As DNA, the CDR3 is TGCGCCAGCAGCTTGCCTAACACCTACGAGCAGTACTTC.

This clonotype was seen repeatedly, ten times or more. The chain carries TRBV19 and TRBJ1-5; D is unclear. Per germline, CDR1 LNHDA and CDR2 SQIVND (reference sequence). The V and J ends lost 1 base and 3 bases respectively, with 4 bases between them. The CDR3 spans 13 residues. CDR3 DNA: TGTGCCAGTAGTATAGCCTACAATCAGCCCCAGCATTTT. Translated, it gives CASSIAYNQPQHF.

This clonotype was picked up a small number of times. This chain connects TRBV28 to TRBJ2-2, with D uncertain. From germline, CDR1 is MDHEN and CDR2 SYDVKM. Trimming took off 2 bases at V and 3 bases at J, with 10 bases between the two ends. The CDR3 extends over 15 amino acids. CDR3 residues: CASSLERMDTGELFF. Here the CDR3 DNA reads TGTGCCAGCAGTTTAGAGAGGATGGACACCGGGGAGCTGTTTTTT.

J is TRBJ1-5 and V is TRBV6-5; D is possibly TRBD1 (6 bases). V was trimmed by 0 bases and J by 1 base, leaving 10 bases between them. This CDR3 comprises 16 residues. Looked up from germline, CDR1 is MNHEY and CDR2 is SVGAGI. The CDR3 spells CASSYSRGGSNQPQHF. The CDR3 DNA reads TGTGCCAGCAGTTACTCCAGGGGAGGGAGCAATCAGCCCCAGCATTTT.

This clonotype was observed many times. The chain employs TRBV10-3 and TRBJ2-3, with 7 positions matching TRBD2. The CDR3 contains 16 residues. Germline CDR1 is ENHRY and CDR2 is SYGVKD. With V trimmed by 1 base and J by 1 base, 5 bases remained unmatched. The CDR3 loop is CAISELGGVGTDTQYF. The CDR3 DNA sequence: TGTGCCATCAGTGAGTTGGGGGGGGTAGGCACAGATACGCAGTATTTT.

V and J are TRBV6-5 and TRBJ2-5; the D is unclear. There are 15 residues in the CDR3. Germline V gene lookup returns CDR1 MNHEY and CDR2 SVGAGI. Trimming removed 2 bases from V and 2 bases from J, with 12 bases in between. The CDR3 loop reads CASSYTRKPQETQYF. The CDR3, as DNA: TGTGCCAGCAGTTACACCCGGAAGCCTCAAGAGACCCAGTACTTC.

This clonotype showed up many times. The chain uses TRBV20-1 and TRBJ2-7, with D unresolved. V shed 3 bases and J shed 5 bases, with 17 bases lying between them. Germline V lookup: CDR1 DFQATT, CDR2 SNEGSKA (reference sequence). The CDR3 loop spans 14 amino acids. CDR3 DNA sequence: TGCAGTGCTAGTAGGTTGCTACCCGGTGACGAGCAGTACTTC. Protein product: CSASRLLPGDEQYF.

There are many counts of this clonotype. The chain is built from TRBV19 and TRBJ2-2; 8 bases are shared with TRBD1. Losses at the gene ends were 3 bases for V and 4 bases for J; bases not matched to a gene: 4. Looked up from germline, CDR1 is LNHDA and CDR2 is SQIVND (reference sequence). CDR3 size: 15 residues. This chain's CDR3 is CASSIPRGRTGELFF. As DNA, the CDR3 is TGTGCCAGTAGTATTCCCAGGGGGCGCACCGGGGAGCTGTTTTTT.

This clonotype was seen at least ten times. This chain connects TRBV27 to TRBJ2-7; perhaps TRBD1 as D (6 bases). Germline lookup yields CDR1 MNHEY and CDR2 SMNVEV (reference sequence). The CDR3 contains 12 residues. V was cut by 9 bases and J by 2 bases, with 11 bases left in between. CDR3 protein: CARGQPTYEQYF. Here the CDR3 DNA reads TGTGCCAGAGGACAGCCCACCTACGAGCAGTACTTC.

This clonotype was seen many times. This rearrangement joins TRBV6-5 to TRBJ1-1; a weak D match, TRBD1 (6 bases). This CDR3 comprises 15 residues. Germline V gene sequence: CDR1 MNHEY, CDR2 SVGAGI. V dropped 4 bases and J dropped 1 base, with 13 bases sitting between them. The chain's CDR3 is CASSWVRGENTEAFF. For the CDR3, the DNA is TGTGCCAGCAGTTGGGTCAGGGGAGAGAACACTGAAGCTTTCTTT.

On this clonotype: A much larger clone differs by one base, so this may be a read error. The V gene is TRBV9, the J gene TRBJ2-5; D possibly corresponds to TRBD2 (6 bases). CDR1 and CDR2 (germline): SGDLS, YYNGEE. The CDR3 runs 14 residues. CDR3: CASSGVGRQETKYF. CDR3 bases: TGTGCCAGCAGCGGTGTTGGGAGGCAAGAGACCAAGTACTTC.

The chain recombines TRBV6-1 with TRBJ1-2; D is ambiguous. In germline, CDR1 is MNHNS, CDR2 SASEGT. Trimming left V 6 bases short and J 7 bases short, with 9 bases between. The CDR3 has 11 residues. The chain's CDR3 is CASRTSGGYTF. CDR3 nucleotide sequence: TGTGCCAGCAGGACCAGTGGTGGCTACACCTTC.

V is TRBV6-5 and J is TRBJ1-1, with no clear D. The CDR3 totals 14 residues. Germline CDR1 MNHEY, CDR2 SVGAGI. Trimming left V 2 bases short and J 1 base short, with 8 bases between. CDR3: CASSYISENTEAFF. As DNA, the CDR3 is TGTGCCAGCAGTTACATCTCAGAGAACACTGAAGCTTTCTTT.

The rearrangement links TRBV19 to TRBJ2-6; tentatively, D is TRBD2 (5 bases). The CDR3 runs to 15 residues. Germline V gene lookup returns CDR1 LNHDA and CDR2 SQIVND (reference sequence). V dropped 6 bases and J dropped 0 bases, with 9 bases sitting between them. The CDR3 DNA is TGTGCCAGTAGCCGGGGAGACTCTGGGGCCAACGTCCTGACTTTC. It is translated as CASSRGDSGANVLTF.

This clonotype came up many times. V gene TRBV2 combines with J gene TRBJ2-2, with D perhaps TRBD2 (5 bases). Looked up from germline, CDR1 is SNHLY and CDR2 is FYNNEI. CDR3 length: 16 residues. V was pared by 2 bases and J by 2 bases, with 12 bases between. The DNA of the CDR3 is TGTGCCAGCAGTGAATCCGGGGTCAGAAACACCGGGGAGCTGTTTTTT. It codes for CASSESGVRNTGELFF.

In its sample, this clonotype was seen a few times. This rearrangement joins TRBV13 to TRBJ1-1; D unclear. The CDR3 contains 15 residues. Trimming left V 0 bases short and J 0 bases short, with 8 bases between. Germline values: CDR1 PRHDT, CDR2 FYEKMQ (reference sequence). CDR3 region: CASSLGRSMNTEAFF. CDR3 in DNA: TGTGCCAGCAGCTTAGGACGGAGCATGAACACTGAAGCTTTCTTT.

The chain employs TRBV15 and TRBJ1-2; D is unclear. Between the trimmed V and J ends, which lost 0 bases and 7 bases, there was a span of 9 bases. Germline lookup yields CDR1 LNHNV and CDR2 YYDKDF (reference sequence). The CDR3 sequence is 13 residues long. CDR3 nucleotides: TGTGCCACCAGCAGAGAGGCAGACGGTGGCTACACCTTC. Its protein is CATSREADGGYTF.

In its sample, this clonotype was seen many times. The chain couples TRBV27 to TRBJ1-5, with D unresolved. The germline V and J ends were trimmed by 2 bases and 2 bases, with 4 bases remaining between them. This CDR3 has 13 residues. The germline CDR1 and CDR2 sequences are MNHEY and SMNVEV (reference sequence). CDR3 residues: CASSLTRNQPQHF. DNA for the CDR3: TGTGCCAGCAGTTTAACCCGCAATCAGCCCCAGCATTTT.

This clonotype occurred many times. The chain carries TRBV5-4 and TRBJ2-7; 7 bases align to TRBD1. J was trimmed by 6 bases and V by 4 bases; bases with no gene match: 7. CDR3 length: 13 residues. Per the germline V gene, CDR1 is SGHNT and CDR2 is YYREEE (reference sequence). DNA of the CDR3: TGTGCCAGCAGCGGACAGACAGGGCCCGAGCAGTACTTC. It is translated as CASSGQTGPEQYF.

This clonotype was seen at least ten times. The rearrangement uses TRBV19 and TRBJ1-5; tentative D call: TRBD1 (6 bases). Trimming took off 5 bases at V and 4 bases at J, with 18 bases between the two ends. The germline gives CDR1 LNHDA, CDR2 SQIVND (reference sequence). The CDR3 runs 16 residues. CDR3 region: CASSLTGTLRNQPQHF. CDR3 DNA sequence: TGTGCCAGTAGTCTAACGGGGACACTCAGAAATCAGCCCCAGCATTTT.

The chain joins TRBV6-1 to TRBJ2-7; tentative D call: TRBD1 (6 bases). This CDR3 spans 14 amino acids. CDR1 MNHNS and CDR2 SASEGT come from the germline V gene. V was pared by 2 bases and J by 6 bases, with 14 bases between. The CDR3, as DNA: TGTGCCAGCAGTGAATGGTCGACAGGAGGCGAGCAGTACTTC. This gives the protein CASSEWSTGGEQYF.

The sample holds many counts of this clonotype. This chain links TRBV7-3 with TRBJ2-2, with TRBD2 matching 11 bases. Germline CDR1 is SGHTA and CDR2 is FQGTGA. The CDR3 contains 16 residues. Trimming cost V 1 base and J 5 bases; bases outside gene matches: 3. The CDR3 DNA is TGTGCCAGCAGCTTAAGTCTAGCGGGGGGAACCGGGGAGCTGTTTTTT. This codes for CASSLSLAGGTGELFF. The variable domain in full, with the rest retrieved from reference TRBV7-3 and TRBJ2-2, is GAGVSQTPSNKVTEKGKYVELRCDPISGHTALYWYRQSLGQGPEFLIYFQGTGAADDSGLPNDRFFAVRPEGSVSTLKIQRTERGDSAVYLCASSLSLAGGTGELFFGEGSRLTVL.